Listed below are T cell receptor beta chains from one sample, sequenced in a study of CD8+ T cells in alopecia areata. The assay was immunoSEQ multiplex PCR, and TCRdb's table has in-frame clones only and misses some. Of some 100,000 clones listed, roughly two fifths are singletons. Sequenced sample: CD4+ T cells sorted from blood. All receptors derive from a human donor with alopecia areata. The CDR3 runs from the conserved cysteine through the conserved F or W. The D gene is left open where the match is weak. Where a row states a size, it is once, few, many or the class of an expanded clone; other rows omit it.

d_call	v_call	j_call	clone_size	cdr3_aa	cdr3_nt
NA	TRBV29-1	TRBJ2-5	NA	CSVGWGETRGAGGQYF	TGCAGCGTTGGCTGGGGGGAGACTAGGGGCGCCGGGGGCCAGTACTTC
NA	TRBV10-2	TRBJ2-5	once	CASNDPLQETQYF	TGCGCCAGCAATGACCCCCTACAAGAGACCCAGTACTTC
NA	TRBV6-1	TRBJ2-6	once	CASSARQAGANVLTF	TGTGCCAGCAGTGCCCGACAGGCTGGGGCCAACGTCCTGACTTTC
TRBD1	TRBV5-1	TRBJ2-5	few	CASSLEGRGETQYF	TGCGCCAGCAGCTTGGAGGGCAGGGGGGAGACCCAGTACTTC
NA	TRBV19	TRBJ2-3	few	CASSIHTSPGDTQYF	TGTGCCAGTAGTATCCACACCTCTCCTGGAGATACGCAGTATTTT
NA	TRBV29-1	TRBJ1-3	few	CSVVGEGPGNTIYF	TGCAGCGTTGTGGGGGAAGGGCCTGGAAACACCATATATTTT
NA	TRBV10-3	TRBJ1-1	few	CAISEGNTEAFF	TGTGCCATCAGTGAGGGGAACACTGAAGCTTTCTTT
NA	TRBV11-2	TRBJ2-3	NA	CASSSGVGSTDTQYF	TGTGCCAGCAGCTCGGGGGTGGGGAGCACAGATACGCAGTATTTT
TRBD2	TRBV6-6	TRBJ2-5	NA	CASSYLGLAGKETQYF	TGTGCCAGCAGTTACTTAGGACTAGCGGGTAAAGAGACCCAGTACTTC
NA	TRBV5-6	TRBJ2-1	few	CASSLGRNNEQFF	TGTGCCAGCAGCCTAGGACGTAACAATGAGCAGTTCTTC
NA	TRBV7-2	TRBJ1-1	few	CASSFMRQNEAFF	TGTGCCAGCAGCTTTATGAGGCAGAATGAAGCTTTCTTT
TRBD1	TRBV30	TRBJ1-1	few	CAWSVQGYTEAFF	TGTGCCTGGAGTGTACAGGGGTACACTGAAGCTTTCTTT
NA	TRBV30	TRBJ1-2	NA	CAWSPGLGYGYTF	TGTGCCTGGAGCCCGGGACTTGGCTATGGCTACACCTTC
NA	TRBV27	TRBJ2-7	few	CASSLKGQLYEQYF	TGTGCCAGCAGTCTGAAGGGTCAACTGTACGAGCAGTACTTC
NA	TRBV5-1	TRBJ2-5	NA	CASSAGLSRSETQYF	TGCGCCAGCAGCGCTGGACTATCCCGTTCAGAGACCCAGTACTTC
NA	TRBV28	TRBJ2-5	NA	CASSVGQGDQETQYF	TGTGCCAGCAGTGTGGGCCAGGGTGACCAAGAGACCCAGTACTTC
TRBD1	TRBV18	TRBJ1-2	once	CASSTIQGGYGYTF	TGTGCCAGCTCAACCATACAGGGGGGCTATGGCTACACCTTC
TRBD1	TRBV29-1	TRBJ1-1	few	CSVEGPGQGISEAFF	TGCAGCGTTGAAGGTCCGGGACAGGGGATCTCTGAAGCTTTCTTT
NA	TRBV7-2	TRBJ1-2	NA	CASSPVNYGYTF	TGTGCCAGCAGCCCCGTGAACTATGGCTACACCTTC